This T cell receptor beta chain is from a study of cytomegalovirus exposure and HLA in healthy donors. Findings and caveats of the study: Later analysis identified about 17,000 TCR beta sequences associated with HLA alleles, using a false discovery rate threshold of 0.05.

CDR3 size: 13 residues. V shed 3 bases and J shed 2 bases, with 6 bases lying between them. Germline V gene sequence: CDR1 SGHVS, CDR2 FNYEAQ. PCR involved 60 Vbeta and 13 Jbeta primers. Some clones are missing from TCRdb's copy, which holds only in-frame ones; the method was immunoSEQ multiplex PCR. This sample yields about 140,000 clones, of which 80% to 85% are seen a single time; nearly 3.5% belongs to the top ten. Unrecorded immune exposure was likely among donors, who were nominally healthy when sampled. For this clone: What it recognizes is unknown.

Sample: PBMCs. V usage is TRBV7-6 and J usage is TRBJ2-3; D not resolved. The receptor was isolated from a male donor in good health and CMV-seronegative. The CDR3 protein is CASSFTNTDTQYF. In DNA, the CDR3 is TGTGCCAGCAGCTTTACTAACACAGATACGCAGTATTTT.